Reported below is one TCR beta chain. This sample's time point: blood at routine non-recurrence follow-up after resection. Sequencing of whole RNA from tumor, nontumor lung or frozen PBMC involved no sorting. This sample was included in a study of spatial heterogeneity in lung cancer. From the 5' RACE reads, TCRdb called clonotypes with MiXCR, one entry per CDR3 protein. Of roughly 24,000 distinct CDR3 sequences listed, more than 9.5% are singletons. The source of this sequence is a male donor with early-stage non-small cell lung cancer. The sample was PBMCs, taken at follow-up.

The CDR3 DNA reads TGTGCCAGCAGTGGGGGGTACTCACCCCTCCACTTT. This sequence encodes CASSGGYSPLHF. The V gene is TRBV28, the J gene TRBJ1-6, with TRBD1 as a possible D gene (5 bases). Germline CDR1 is MDHEN and CDR2 is SYDVKM. This CDR3 region has 12 residues. Trimming stripped 5 bases from V and 10 bases from J, with 9 bases between.